The 27 T cell receptor beta chains reported below all come from one sample, sequenced in a study of CXCR3-negative and CXCR3-positive naive CD8 T cells. What these receptors recognize is not known. Study conclusions and caveats: Naive CXCR3-positive cells had TRB CDR3s more hydrophobic than those of CXCR3-negative naive cells.

UMI-labeled 5' RACE TRB cDNA libraries were prepared from the cells. TCRdb re-analyzed the 5' RACE reads; it lists each CDR3 protein once, without DNA. This sample contains around 120,000 distinct CDR3 sequences. Sequencing was carried out using naive CXCR3+ CD8+ T cells from blood. Documented subset: CD45RO-CCR7+CD27+CD95- naive CD8+ T cells expressing CXCR3 (TNR3+). These receptors came from a human donor in good health. Some clones in this sample may be carry-over from other donors' samples.

The chain employs TRBV12-3 or TRBV12-4 and TRBJ1-3. The CDR3 length is 15 residues. The CDR3 region is CASSLSRNSGNTIYF.

The chain employs TRBV7-9 and TRBJ2-7; TCRdb returns TRBD1, unconfirmable since there is no DNA. The CDR3 spans 17 residues. The V gene's germline CDR1 is SEHNR and CDR2 FQNEAQ (reference sequence). CDR3 loop: CASSPAPLTGSSYEQYF.

This chain uses TRBV7-2 with TRBJ1-1; without DNA, the TCRdb call of TRBD1 cannot be checked. CDR3 length: 14 amino acids. CDR1 is SGHTA and CDR2 is FQGNSA in the germline V gene. CDR3 residues: CASRPGQGSAEAFF.

This sequence joins TRBV29-1 and TRBJ2-7; the TRBD2 assignment by TCRdb is unverifiable without DNA. The CDR3 totals 14 residues. Germline CDR1 SQVTM, CDR2 ANQGSEA. The CDR3: CSARTSGSGYEQYF.

V is TRBV7-2 and J is TRBJ1-2; TCRdb designates TRBD1, a call that cannot be tested without DNA. Germline CDR1 and CDR2: SGHTA and FQGNSA. This CDR3 region has 13 residues. This CDR3 reads CASAPTGHYGYTF.

The chain links TRBV5-1 to TRBJ2-1; lacking DNA, the TRBD1 call made by TCRdb goes unchecked. Germline values: CDR1 SGHRS, CDR2 YFSETQ. The CDR3 is 13 residues long. Here the CDR3 reads CASSFDRGDEQFF.

This chain uses TRBV28 with TRBJ2-7; TCRdb calls TRBD1, which cannot be checked without DNA. The CDR3 is 16 residues long. Germline CDR1 and CDR2: MDHEN and SYDVKM. The CDR3 loop is CASTGGGQGDPYEQYF. The variable domain in full, completed from reference TRBV28 and TRBJ2-7, reads DVKVTQSSRYLVKRTGEKVFLECVQDMDHENMFWYRQDPGLGLRLIYFSYDVKMKEKGDIPEGYSVSREKKERFSLILESASTNQTSMYLCASTGGGQGDPYEQYFGPGTRLTVT.

The V and J genes are TRBV12-3 or TRBV12-4 and TRBJ2-5; TCRdb's D call, TRBD1, is unchecked because there is no DNA. The CDR3 consists of 15 residues. The CDR3 spells CASSFIGGSEETQYF.

The genes are TRBV20-1 and TRBJ2-3; TCRdb's D gene call, TRBD2, goes unchecked for lack of DNA. CDR3 length equals 17 residues. Germline assignment: CDR1 DFQATT and CDR2 SNEGSKA (reference sequence). The CDR3 protein is CSARDRFGVAGPDTQYF.

The rearrangement uses TRBV29-1 and TRBJ1-5; TCRdb calls TRBD1, which cannot be checked without DNA. The CDR3 sequence is 14 residues long. The germline V gene has CDR1 SQVTM and CDR2 ANQGSEA. The CDR3 loop is CSALTTGGSQPQHF.

The chain recombines TRBV6-4 with TRBJ2-1; the TCRdb call, TRBD2, lacks DNA for checking. CDR1 and CDR2 from the germline V gene are MRHNA and SNTAGT. The CDR3 sequence is 14 residues long. CDR3 loop: CASSPGTSGDEQFF.

The chain uses TRBV30 and TRBJ1-5. CDR3 size: 13 residues. CDR1 and CDR2 from the germline V gene are GTSNPN and SVGIG (reference sequence). The CDR3 reads CAWGGFGNQPQHF.

The V call is TRBV12-5, the J call TRBJ2-1; absent DNA, TCRdb's TRBD1 call cannot be checked. This CDR3 is built from 14 residues. The V gene's germline CDR1 is LGHNT and CDR2 FRNRAP. The CDR3 sequence: CASGLVHVLWEQFF.

The rearrangement joins TRBV7-6 to TRBJ2-1; the TRBD2 assignment by TCRdb is unverifiable without DNA. This CDR3 has 13 amino acids. The germline V gene encodes CDR1 SGHVS and CDR2 FNYEAQ. CDR3 loop: CASRSSGADEQFF.

J is TRBJ1-6 and V is TRBV12-3 or TRBV12-4; TCRdb's assignment of TRBD1 cannot be checked, as there is no DNA. The CDR3 is made up of 15 amino acids. The CDR3 protein is CASSFSGPYNSPLHF.

V gene TRBV6-6 combines with J gene TRBJ1-5. Germline V gene data show CDR1 as MNHNY and CDR2 as SVGAGI (reference sequence). CDR3 length: 13 residues. CDR3 amino acids: CATGRESWQPQHF.

The gene calls are TRBV28 and TRBJ2-7; the D gene TCRdb calls, TRBD1, cannot be checked with no DNA. CDR3 length: 13 residues. The germline V gene encodes CDR1 MDHEN and CDR2 SYDVKM. Here the CDR3 reads CASRSDRGYEQYF.

The CDR3 sequence is CSVVMGQGTYGYTF. The chain links TRBV29-1 to TRBJ1-2; absent DNA, TCRdb's TRBD1 call cannot be checked. CDR3 size: 14 residues. In germline, CDR1 is SQVTM, CDR2 ANQGSEA.

The chain recombines TRBV7-7 with TRBJ2-2; TCRdb's D call, TRBD1, is unchecked because there is no DNA. The CDR3 extends over 14 amino acids. From germline, CDR1 is SSHAT and CDR2 FNYEAQ (reference sequence). This CDR3 is CASSDRGNTGELFF.

This rearrangement joins TRBV7-9 to TRBJ1-1. Germline V gives CDR1 SEHNR, CDR2 FQNEAQ (reference sequence). CDR3 length equals 16 residues. The CDR3 loop is CASSLGYRHGNTEAFF. The full variable domain, in which reference TRBV7-9 and TRBJ1-1 provide the parts outside the CDR3, is DTGVSQNPRHKITKRGQNVTFRCDPISEHNRLYWYRQTLGQGPEFLTYFQNEAQLEKSRLLSDRFSAERPKGSFSTLEIQRTEQGDSAMYLCASSLGYRHGNTEAFFGQGTRLTVV.

The chain joins TRBV10-3 to TRBJ2-7; the TCRdb call, TRBD2, lacks DNA for checking. Per germline, CDR1 ENHRY and CDR2 SYGVKD. The CDR3 spans 18 residues. CDR3 amino acids: CAISESGSGGNGHYEQYF.

The CDR3 loop reads CASSESGQPLPTQHF. V usage is TRBV10-2 and J usage is TRBJ1-5; without DNA, the TCRdb call of TRBD1 cannot be checked. The CDR3 spans 15 residues. Germline assignment: CDR1 WSHSY and CDR2 SAAADI.

This chain connects TRBV5-4 to TRBJ2-3; there is no DNA to check the TCRdb D call of TRBD1. This CDR3 spans 12 amino acids. Per germline, CDR1 SGHNT and CDR2 YYREEE (reference sequence). The CDR3 is CASSPPSPEQYF.

V gene TRBV20-1 combines with J gene TRBJ1-3. Germline V lookup: CDR1 DFQATT, CDR2 SNEGSKA (reference sequence). CDR3 size: 15 residues. The chain's CDR3 is CSARDRSLSGNAIYF.

The chain couples TRBV15 to TRBJ2-7; TCRdb's D gene call, TRBD1, goes unchecked for lack of DNA. Germline V gene data show CDR1 as LNHNV and CDR2 as YYDKDF (reference sequence). The CDR3 has 18 amino acids. This chain's CDR3 is CATSRERQGLNSFYEQYF.

The chain employs TRBV15 and TRBJ2-7; TCRdb's D call, TRBD2, is unchecked because there is no DNA. The CDR3 length is 15 residues. CDR1 and CDR2 from the germline V gene are LNHNV and YYDKDF (reference sequence). CDR3 amino acids: CATSRDGLAGGEQYF.

The gene calls are TRBV27 and TRBJ1-1; checking the TCRdb D call of TRBD1 is not possible without DNA. Germline CDR1 MNHEY, CDR2 SMNVEV (reference sequence). The CDR3 consists of 14 residues. The CDR3 sequence: CASRELQGGTEAFF.